This TCR beta chain emerged from a study of lymphopenia after photon versus proton radiotherapy. Measured with immunoSEQ multiplex PCR; TCRdb has only the in-frame clones, and not every one. The sample has tens of thousands of clones, about 82% seen once; the top ten hold 21%. Study-level findings and limits: Survival link was tested only in deceased patients; proton benefit remains a possibility.

Turning to this clone: Its antigen is still unknown.

V was pared by 2 bases and J by 5 bases, with 6 bases between. This CDR3 has 12 amino acids. The starting material was peripheral blood, obtained from a patient treated with proton-based radiotherapy. The receptor was derived from a woman between 70 and 85 years old with pancreatic cancer. This sequence joins TRBV6-7 and TRBJ2-5, with unresolved D. TRBV6-7 is treated as an ORF (open reading frame) with a function not yet certain. CDR3 amino acids: CASSYPTETQYF. The CDR3 bases are TGTGCCAGCAGTTACCCAACCGAGACCCAGTACTTC.